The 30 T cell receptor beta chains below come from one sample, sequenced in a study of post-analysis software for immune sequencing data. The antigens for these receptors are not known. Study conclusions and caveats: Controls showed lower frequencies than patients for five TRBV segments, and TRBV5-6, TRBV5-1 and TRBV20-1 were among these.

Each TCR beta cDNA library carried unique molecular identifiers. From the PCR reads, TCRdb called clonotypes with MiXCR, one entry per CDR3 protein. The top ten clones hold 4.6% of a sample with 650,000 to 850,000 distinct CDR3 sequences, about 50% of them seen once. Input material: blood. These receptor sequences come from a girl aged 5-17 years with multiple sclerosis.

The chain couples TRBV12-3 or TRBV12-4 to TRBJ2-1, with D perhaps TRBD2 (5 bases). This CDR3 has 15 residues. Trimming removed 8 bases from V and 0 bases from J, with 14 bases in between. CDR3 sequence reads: CASGPAGSSYNEQFF. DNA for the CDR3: TGTGCCAGCGGTCCGGCGGGTTCCTCCTACAATGAGCAGTTCTTC.

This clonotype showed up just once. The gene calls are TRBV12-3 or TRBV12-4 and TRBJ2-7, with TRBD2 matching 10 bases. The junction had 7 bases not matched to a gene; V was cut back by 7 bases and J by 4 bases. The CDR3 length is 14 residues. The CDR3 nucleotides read TGTGCCAGCACCTCTAGCGGGAGTCGATACGAGCAGTACTTC. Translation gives CASTSSGSRYEQYF.

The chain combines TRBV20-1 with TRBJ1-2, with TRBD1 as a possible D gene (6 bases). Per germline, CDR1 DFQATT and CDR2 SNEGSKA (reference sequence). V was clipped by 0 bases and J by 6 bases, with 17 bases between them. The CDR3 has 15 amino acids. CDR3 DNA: TGCAGTGCTAGAGATCAGTCCCGGGGGCAGGATGGCTACACCTTC. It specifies CSARDQSRGQDGYTF.

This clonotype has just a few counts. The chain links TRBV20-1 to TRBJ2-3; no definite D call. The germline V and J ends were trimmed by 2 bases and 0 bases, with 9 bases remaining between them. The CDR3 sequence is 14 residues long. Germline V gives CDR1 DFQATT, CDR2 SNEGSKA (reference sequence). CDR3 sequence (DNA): TGCAGTGCTAGACACGACTCTAGCACAGATACGCAGTATTTT. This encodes CSARHDSSTDTQYF.

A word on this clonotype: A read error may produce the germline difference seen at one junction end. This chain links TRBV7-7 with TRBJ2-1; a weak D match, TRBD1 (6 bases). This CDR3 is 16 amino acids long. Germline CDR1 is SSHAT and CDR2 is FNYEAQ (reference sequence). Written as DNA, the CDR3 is TGTGCTAGCAGCTTGTTTCAGGGGCCGGGCAACAATGAGCAGTTCTTC. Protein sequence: CASSLFQGPGNNEQFF.

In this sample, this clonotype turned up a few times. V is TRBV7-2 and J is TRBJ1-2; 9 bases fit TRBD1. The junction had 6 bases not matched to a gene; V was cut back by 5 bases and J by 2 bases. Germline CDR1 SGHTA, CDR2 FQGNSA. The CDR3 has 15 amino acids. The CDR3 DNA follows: TGTGCCAGCAGCGGAGACAGGGGGAGGAACTATGGCTACACCTTC. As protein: CASSGDRGRNYGYTF.

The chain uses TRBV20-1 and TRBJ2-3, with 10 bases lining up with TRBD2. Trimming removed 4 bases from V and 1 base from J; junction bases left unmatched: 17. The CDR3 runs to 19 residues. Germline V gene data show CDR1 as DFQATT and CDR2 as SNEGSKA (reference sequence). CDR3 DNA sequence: TGCAGTGCTACCCGCTTTGGGGCTAGCGGGAGATGGGGCACAGATACGCAGTATTTT. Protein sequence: CSATRFGASGRWGTDTQYF.

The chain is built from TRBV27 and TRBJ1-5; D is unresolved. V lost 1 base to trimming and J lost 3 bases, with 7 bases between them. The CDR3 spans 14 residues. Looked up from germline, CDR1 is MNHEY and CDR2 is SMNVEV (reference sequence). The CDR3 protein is CASSLLLDNQPQHF. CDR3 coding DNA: TGTGCCAGCAGTTTATTATTGGACAATCAGCCCCAGCATTTT.

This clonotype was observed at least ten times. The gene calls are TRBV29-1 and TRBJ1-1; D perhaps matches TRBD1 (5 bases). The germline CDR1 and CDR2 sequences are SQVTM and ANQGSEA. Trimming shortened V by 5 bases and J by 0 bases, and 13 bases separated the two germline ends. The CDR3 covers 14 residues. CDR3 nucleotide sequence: TGCAGCGTTCCAGGGTGGGGGGTGAACACTGAAGCTTTCTTT. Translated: CSVPGWGVNTEAFF.

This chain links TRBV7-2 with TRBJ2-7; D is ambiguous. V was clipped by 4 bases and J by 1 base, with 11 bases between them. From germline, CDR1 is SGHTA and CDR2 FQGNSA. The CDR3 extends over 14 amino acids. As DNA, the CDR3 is TGTGCCAGCAGCTCCGGCACATTTTCCTACGAGCAGTACTTC. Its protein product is CASSSGTFSYEQYF.

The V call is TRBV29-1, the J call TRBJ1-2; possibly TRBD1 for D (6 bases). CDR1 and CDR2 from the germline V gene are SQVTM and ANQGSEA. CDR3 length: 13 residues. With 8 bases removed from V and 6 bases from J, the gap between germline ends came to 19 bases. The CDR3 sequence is CSLRRDILNGYTF. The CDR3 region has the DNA TGCAGCCTCCGGCGGGACATTTTGAATGGCTACACCTTC.

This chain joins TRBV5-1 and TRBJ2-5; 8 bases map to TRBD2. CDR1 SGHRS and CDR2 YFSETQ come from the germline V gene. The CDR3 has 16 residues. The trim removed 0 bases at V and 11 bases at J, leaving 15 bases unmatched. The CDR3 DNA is TGCGCCAGCAGCTTGGTTACCGGGAGGGCCGTCAATGAGCAGTACTTC. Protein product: CASSLVTGRAVNEQYF.

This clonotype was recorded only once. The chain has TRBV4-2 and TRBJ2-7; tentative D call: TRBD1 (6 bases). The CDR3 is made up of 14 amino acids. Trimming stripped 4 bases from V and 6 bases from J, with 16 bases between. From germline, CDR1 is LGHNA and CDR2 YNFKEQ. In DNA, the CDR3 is TGTGCCAGCAGCCCGACAGGTTTACGGGGCGAGCAGTACTTC. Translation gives CASSPTGLRGEQYF.

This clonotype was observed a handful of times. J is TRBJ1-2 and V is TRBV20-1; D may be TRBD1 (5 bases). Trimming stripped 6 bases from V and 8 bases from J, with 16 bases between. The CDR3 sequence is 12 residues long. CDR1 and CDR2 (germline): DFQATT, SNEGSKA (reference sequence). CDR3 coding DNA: TGCAGTGCCATCGACAGCCCGGGAGGCTACACCTTC. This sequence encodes CSAIDSPGGYTF.

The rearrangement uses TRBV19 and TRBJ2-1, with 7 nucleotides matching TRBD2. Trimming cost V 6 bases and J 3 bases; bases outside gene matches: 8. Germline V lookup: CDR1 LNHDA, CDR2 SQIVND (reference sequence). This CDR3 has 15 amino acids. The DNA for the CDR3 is TGTGCCAGTAGCCTACGGGAGGTCCGCTACAATGAGCAGTTCTTC. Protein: CASSLREVRYNEQFF. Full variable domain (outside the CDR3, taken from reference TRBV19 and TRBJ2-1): DGGITQSPKYLFRKEGQNVTLSCEQNLNHDAMYWYRQDPGQGLRLIYYSQIVNDFQKGDIAEGYSVSREKKESFPLTVTSAQKNPTAFYLCASSLREVRYNEQFFGPGTRLTVL.

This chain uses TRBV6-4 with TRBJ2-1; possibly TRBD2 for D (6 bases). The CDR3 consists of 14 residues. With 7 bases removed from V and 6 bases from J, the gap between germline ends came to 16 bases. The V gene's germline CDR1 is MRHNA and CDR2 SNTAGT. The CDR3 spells CASTAEGTSNEQFF. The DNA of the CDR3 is TGTGCCAGCACCGCGGAGGGGACCTCCAATGAGCAGTTCTTC.

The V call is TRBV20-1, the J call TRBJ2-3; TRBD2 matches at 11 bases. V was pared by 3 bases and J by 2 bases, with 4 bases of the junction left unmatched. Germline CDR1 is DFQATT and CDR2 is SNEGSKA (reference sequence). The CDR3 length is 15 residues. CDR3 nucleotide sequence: TGCAGTGCTAGTAAGACTAGCGGGGACACAGATACGCAGTATTTT. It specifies CSASKTSGDTDTQYF.

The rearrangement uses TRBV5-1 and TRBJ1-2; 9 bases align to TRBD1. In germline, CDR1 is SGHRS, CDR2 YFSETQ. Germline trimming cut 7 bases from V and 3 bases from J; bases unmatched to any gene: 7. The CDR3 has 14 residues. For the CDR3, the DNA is TGCGCCAGCGGAACCGGGACAGGGTACTATGGCTACACCTTC. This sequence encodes CASGTGTGYYGYTF.

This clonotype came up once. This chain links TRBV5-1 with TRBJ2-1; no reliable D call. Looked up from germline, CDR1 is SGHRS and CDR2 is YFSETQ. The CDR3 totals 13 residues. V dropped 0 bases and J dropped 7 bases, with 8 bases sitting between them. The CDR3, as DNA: TGCGCCAGCAGCTTGGGGTATCGGAATGAGCAGTTCTTC. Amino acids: CASSLGYRNEQFF.

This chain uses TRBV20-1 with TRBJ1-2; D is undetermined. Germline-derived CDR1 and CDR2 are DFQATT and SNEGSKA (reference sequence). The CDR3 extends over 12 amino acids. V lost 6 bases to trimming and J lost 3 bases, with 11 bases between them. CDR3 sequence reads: CSAASDYYGYTF. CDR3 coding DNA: TGCAGTGCCGCTAGCGATTACTATGGCTACACCTTC.

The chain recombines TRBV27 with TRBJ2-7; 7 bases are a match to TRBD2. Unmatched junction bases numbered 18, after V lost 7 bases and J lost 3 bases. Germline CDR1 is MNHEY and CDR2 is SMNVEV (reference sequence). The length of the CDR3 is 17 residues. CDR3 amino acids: CASTPLASGGINYEQYF. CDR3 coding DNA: TGTGCCAGCACTCCTTTGGCTAGCGGCGGAATAAACTACGAGCAGTACTTC.

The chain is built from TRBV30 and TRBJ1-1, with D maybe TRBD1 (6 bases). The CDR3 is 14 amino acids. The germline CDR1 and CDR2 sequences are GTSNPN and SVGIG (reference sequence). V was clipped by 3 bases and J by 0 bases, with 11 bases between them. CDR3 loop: CAWRIAGVNTEAFF. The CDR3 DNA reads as TGTGCCTGGAGGATAGCAGGGGTGAACACTGAAGCTTTCTTT.

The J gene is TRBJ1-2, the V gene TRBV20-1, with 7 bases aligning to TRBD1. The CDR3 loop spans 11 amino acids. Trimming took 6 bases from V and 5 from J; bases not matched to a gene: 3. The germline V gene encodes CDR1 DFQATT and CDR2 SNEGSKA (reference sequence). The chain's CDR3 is CSAAQGYGYTF. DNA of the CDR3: TGCAGTGCCGCACAGGGGTATGGCTACACCTTC.

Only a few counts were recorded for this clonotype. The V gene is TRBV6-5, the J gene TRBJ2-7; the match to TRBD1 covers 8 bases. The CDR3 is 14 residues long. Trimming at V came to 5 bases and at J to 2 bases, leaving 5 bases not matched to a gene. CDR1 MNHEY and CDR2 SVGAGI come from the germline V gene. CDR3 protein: CASSGRDRTYEQYF. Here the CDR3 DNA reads TGTGCCAGCAGTGGCCGGGACAGGACCTACGAGCAGTACTTC.

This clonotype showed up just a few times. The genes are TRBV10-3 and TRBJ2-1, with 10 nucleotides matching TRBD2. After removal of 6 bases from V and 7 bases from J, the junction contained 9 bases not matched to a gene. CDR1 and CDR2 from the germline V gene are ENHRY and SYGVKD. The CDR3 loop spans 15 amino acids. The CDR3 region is CAIRATSGWGNEQFF. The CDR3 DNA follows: TGTGCCATCAGAGCGACTAGCGGGTGGGGTAATGAGCAGTTCTTC.

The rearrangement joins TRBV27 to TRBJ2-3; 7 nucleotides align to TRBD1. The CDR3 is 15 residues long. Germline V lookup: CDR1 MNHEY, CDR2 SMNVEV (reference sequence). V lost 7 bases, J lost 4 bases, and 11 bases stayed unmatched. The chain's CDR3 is CASIRQGRGSDTQYF. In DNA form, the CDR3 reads TGTGCCAGCATCCGACAGGGCCGAGGTTCAGATACGCAGTATTTT.

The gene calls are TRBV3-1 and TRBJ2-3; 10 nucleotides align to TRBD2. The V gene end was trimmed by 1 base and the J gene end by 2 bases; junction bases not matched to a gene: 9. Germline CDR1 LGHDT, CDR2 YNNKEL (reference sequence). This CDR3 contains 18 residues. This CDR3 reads CASSQGLGLAFLTDTQYF. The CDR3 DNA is TGTGCCAGCAGCCAAGGGTTGGGACTAGCGTTCCTCACAGATACGCAGTATTTT.

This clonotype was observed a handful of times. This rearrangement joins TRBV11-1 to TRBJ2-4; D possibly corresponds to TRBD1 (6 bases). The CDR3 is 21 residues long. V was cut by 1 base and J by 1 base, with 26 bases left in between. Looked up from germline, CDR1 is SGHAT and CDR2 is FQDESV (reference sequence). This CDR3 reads CASSLVGRLLAGEGAKNIQYF. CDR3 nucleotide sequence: TGTGCCAGCAGCTTAGTTGGGCGTCTTCTGGCAGGGGAAGGGGCCAAAAACATTCAGTACTTC. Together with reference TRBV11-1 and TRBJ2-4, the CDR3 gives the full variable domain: EAEVAQSPRYKITEKSQAVAFWCDPISGHATLYWYRQILGQGPELLVQFQDESVVDDSQLPKDRFSAERLKGVDSTLKIQPAELGDSAMYLCASSLVGRLLAGEGAKNIQYFGAGTRLSVL.

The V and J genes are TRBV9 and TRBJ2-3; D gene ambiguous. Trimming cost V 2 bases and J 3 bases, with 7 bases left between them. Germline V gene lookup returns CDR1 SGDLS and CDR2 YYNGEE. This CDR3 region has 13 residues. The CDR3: CASSVAATDTQYF. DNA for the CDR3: TGTGCCAGCAGCGTCGCGGCTACAGATACGCAGTATTTT.

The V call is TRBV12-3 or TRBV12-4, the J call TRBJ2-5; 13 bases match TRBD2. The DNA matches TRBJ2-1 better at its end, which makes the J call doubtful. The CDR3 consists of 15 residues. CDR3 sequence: CASSFGLAGEETQFF. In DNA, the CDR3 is TGTGCCAGCAGTTTCGGACTAGCGGGAGAAGAGACCCAGTTCTTC.